What follows are 11 T cell receptor beta chains derived from one specimen sequenced in a study of CD8+ T cells in alopecia areata. Treatment here: oral pan-JAK inhibitor, 5-10 mg twice daily. Once RNA had been extracted, it was reverse transcribed into cDNA to act as the sequencing template. TCRdb's table, derived via immunoSEQ multiplex PCR, lists solely in-frame clones and lacks some. The sample has around 150,000 clones, around three fifths seen once. The input for sequencing was CD4+ T cells sorted from blood, taken at week 24, from a patient treated with tofacitinib. The receptors here all came from a human donor with alopecia areata.

This sequence joins TRBV29-1 and TRBJ2-5; D is undetermined. The CDR3 sequence is 12 residues long. Trimming removed 4 bases from V and 7 bases from J, with 13 bases in between. The germline gives CDR1 SQVTM, CDR2 ANQGSEA. The CDR3 protein is CSVAAGRATQYF. DNA of the CDR3: TGCAGCGTTGCAGCCGGTCGTGCGACCCAGTACTTC.

Comment on this clone: Other DNA sequences in this specimen translate into the identical CDR3. The rearrangement joins TRBV27 to TRBJ1-4; D is unresolved. The germline V gene has CDR1 MNHEY and CDR2 SMNVEV (reference sequence). The CDR3 consists of 14 residues. V was trimmed by 3 bases and J by 0 bases, leaving 5 bases between them. The CDR3 DNA reads as TGTGCCAGCAGTTTTGGGGCAACTAATGAAAAACTGTTTTTT. Translating it yields CASSFGATNEKLFF.

This clone was picked up a small number of times. V usage is TRBV5-1 and J usage is TRBJ1-1; D is unclear. Germline V gene data show CDR1 as SGHRS and CDR2 as YFSETQ. The CDR3 loop spans 19 amino acids. Trimming took off 4 bases at V and 0 bases at J, with 25 bases between the two ends. Here the CDR3 reads CASSQWRARPDGMNTEAFF. The CDR3 DNA follows: TGCGCCAGCAGCCAGTGGAGGGCCCGACCCGACGGAATGAACACTGAAGCTTTCTTT.

The V and J genes are TRBV19 and TRBJ1-1, with TRBD1 as a possible D gene (6 bases). Germline loops: CDR1 LNHDA, CDR2 SQIVND (reference sequence). V lost 5 bases to trimming and J lost 1 base, with 14 bases between them. The CDR3 contains 15 residues. This chain's CDR3 is CASSPVTGSNTEAFF. The CDR3 DNA follows: TGTGCCAGTAGTCCAGTGACAGGATCGAACACTGAAGCTTTCTTT.

This clone showed up just a few times. V gene TRBV10-3 combines with J gene TRBJ1-6; D ambiguous. Trimming removed 2 bases from V and 12 bases from J, with 14 bases in between. The CDR3 runs to 14 residues. Per germline, CDR1 ENHRY and CDR2 SYGVKD. The CDR3 nucleotides read TGTGCCATCAGTGAGGACCCTCTGGTGGGACCCCTCCACTTT. It translates to CAISEDPLVGPLHF.

The chain recombines TRBV30 with TRBJ2-3; TRBD2 matches at 8 bases. Germline CDR1 is GTSNPN and CDR2 is SVGIG (reference sequence). The CDR3 sequence is 15 residues long. With V trimmed by 0 bases and J by 5 bases, 7 bases remained unmatched. The CDR3 bases are TGTGCCTGGAGTGTTGGTAGCGGGGACGTAGATACGCAGTATTTT. It specifies CAWSVGSGDVDTQYF.

The chain has TRBV2 and TRBJ1-5; no definite D call. CDR1 is SNHLY and CDR2 is FYNNEI in the germline V gene. Between the trimmed V and J ends, which lost 10 bases and 4 bases, there was a span of 11 bases. The CDR3 extends over 12 amino acids. CDR3 region: CANPLENQPQHF. The CDR3 DNA is TGTGCCAACCCTTTGGAGAATCAGCCCCAGCATTTT.

The chain joins TRBV5-1 to TRBJ2-2; D remains ambiguous. V dropped 4 bases and J dropped 3 bases, with 7 bases sitting between them. The CDR3 contains 13 residues. Germline V gene sequence: CDR1 SGHRS, CDR2 YFSETQ. CDR3 DNA: TGCGCCAGCAGCGAACGCCACACCGGGGAGCTGTTTTTT. Amino acid sequence: CASSERHTGELFF.

DNA of the CDR3: TGCGCCAGCAGCCATCTACAGGGGGACTACAATGAGCAGTTCTTC. It is translated as CASSHLQGDYNEQFF. This chain connects TRBV4-1 to TRBJ2-1; 8 nucleotides agree with TRBD1. The length of the CDR3 is 15 residues. CDR1 is MGHRA and CDR2 is YSYEKL in the germline V gene. Trimming at V came to 3 bases and at J to 3 bases, leaving 4 bases not matched to a gene.

The chain links TRBV30 to TRBJ1-2; D not certain. V lost 2 bases, J lost 8 bases, and 15 bases lay in between. This CDR3 comprises 13 residues. The germline V gene encodes CDR1 GTSNPN and CDR2 SVGIG (reference sequence). CDR3 in DNA: TGTGCCTGGAGTATGGCCCCGAAAGGCGGCTACACCTTC. Protein product: CAWSMAPKGGYTF.

The chain combines TRBV2 with TRBJ1-4, with D unresolved. This CDR3 has 12 amino acids. Trimming pared 7 bases from V and 3 bases from J, leaving 6 bases between. The V gene's germline CDR1 is SNHLY and CDR2 FYNNEI. CDR3 amino acids: CASTGANEKLFF. CDR3 DNA: TGTGCCAGCACGGGAGCTAATGAAAAACTGTTTTTT. Full variable domain (outside the CDR3, taken from reference TRBV2 and TRBJ1-4): EPEVTQTPSHQVTQMGQEVILRCVPISNHLYFYWYRQILGQKVEFLVSFYNNEISEKSEIFDDQFSVERPDGSNFTLKIRSTKLEDSAMYFCASTGANEKLFFGSGTQLSVL.